The 9 T cell receptor beta chains below come from one sample, sequenced in a study of T cell changes during pregnancy in multiple sclerosis. Sequencing used immunoSEQ multiplex PCR; TCRdb keeps in-frame clones, though not all of them. Of tens of thousands of clones listed, approximately 86% are singletons. This sample comprised CD8+ T cells from peripheral blood mononuclear cells, obtained before pregnancy. These receptors all stem from a female donor with multiple sclerosis, enrolled in a pregnancy study.

Of note for this clone: This sample also contains other DNA sequences that code for the same CDR3. The chain carries TRBV30 and TRBJ1-1; 7 bases agree with TRBD1. The CDR3 totals 12 residues. Germline V gene sequence: CDR1 GTSNPN, CDR2 SVGIG (reference sequence). J lost 1 base, V lost 4 bases, and 0 bases had no gene match. The CDR3 sequence is CAWTGGNTEAFF. CDR3 nucleotides: TGTGCCTGGACAGGGGGGAACACTGAAGCTTTCTTT.

This sequence joins TRBV7-6 and TRBJ2-5; perhaps TRBD1 as D (7 bases). Germline CDR1 and CDR2: SGHVS and FNYEAQ. The length of the CDR3 is 15 residues. With 4 bases removed from V and 3 bases from J, the gap between germline ends came to 15 bases. The CDR3 spells CASSSKRRGEETQYF. The DNA of the CDR3 is TGTGCCAGCAGCTCCAAACGCAGGGGGGAAGAGACCCAGTACTTC.

CDR3 sequence reads: CASSVGPKSGRRYNEQFF. The DNA of the CDR3 is TGTGCCAGCAGCGTGGGCCCCAAAAGCGGGAGGCGCTACAATGAGCAGTTCTTC. The V and J genes are TRBV9 and TRBJ2-1, with 9 bases identical to TRBD2. Germline lookup yields CDR1 SGDLS and CDR2 YYNGEE. Losses at the gene ends were 2 bases for V and 3 bases for J; bases not matched to a gene: 12. This CDR3 has 18 residues.

This clone showed up just once. The gene calls are TRBV28 and TRBJ2-5, with 12 positions matching TRBD2. The ends lost 3 bases at V and 2 bases at J; junction bases unmatched: 1. The CDR3 is made up of 15 amino acids. The germline CDR1 and CDR2 sequences are MDHEN and SYDVKM. CDR3 in DNA: TGTGCCAGCAGTTTGGGACTAGCGGGTCAAGAGACCCAGTACTTC. It is translated as CASSLGLAGQETQYF.

The rearrangement links TRBV7-6 to TRBJ2-1, with 8 bases aligning to TRBD2. Germline-derived CDR1 and CDR2 are SGHVS and FNYEAQ. V lost 7 bases, J lost 8 bases, and 13 bases stayed unmatched. CDR3 length: 15 residues. The CDR3 loop reads CASTPPVAGLDEQFF. CDR3 sequence (DNA): TGTGCCAGCACCCCGCCCGTAGCGGGATTGGATGAGCAGTTCTTC. Combining the CDR3 with reference TRBV7-6 and TRBJ2-1 gives the whole variable domain GAGVSQSPRYKVTKRGQDVALRCDPISGHVSLYWYRQALGQGPEFLTYFNYEAQQDKSGLPNDRFSAERPEGSISTLTIQRTEQRDSAMYRCASTPPVAGLDEQFFGPGTRLTVL.

V gene TRBV7-3 combines with J gene TRBJ2-2; 10 bases match TRBD2. CDR1 and CDR2 (germline): SGHTA, FQGTGA. The V gene end was trimmed by 5 bases and the J gene end by 7 bases; junction bases not matched to a gene: 4. The CDR3 is made up of 14 amino acids. Here the CDR3 reads CASSPSGRVGELFF. The CDR3 coding sequence is TGTGCCAGCAGCCCCAGCGGGAGGGTCGGGGAGCTGTTTTTT.

The chain is built from TRBV7-3 and TRBJ2-1; TRBD2 matches 10 bases. The germline CDR1 and CDR2 sequences are SGHTA and FQGTGA. CDR3 length: 15 residues. The junction had 2 bases not matched to a gene; V was cut back by 2 bases and J by 4 bases. DNA of the CDR3: TGTGCCAGCAGCTTAGATAGCGGGGGGTACAATGAGCAGTTCTTC. Protein: CASSLDSGGYNEQFF.

V usage is TRBV5-1 and J usage is TRBJ2-7; D possibly corresponds to TRBD2 (5 bases). This CDR3 spans 13 amino acids. The V gene's germline CDR1 is SGHRS and CDR2 YFSETQ. Trimming stripped 4 bases from V and 2 bases from J, with 10 bases between. The CDR3 sequence is CASSPEVAYEQYF. The CDR3, as DNA: TGCGCCAGCAGCCCGGAGGTAGCCTACGAGCAGTACTTC.

This chain connects TRBV19 to TRBJ2-2; TRBD1 matches 11 bases. V lost 0 bases to trimming and J lost 4 bases; unmatched junction nucleotides: 1. The CDR3 consists of 16 residues. CDR1 is LNHDA, CDR2 SQIVND, per germline (reference sequence). The CDR3 bases are TGTGCCAGTAGTATAGACGGGACAGGGGGCACCGGGGAGCTGTTTTTT. It specifies CASSIDGTGGTGELFF.